A selection of T cell receptor beta chains follows, all from one sample in a study of blood T cell repertoires in COVID-19. TCRdb's table, derived via immunoSEQ multiplex PCR, lists solely in-frame clones and lacks some. The sample consists of some 240,000 clones, 75% to 85% of them appearing once. Sequencing input: peripheral blood. The source is a woman aged 70 to 79 with COVID-19, enrolled during active disease. CDR3s include the opening cysteine and the closing phenylalanine or tryptophan. Fields, in order: CDR3 length, clone size, V gene, D gene, J gene, CDR3 protein, CDR3 DNA. A D gene is named only where the DNA matches it firmly. Not all rows give a size; the values are once, few, many and, for expanded clones, a class.

CDR3 length: 16
clone size: .
V gene: TRBV6-6
D gene: .
J gene: TRBJ1-4
CDR3 protein: CASTSSYRVSNEKLFF
CDR3 DNA: TGTGCCAGCACCTCCTCTTACAGGGTTTCTAATGAAAAACTGTTTTTT

CDR3 length: 17
clone size: .
V gene: TRBV24-1
D gene: .
J gene: TRBJ2-2
CDR3 protein: CATSDSTSDWKVGELFF
CDR3 DNA: TGTGCCACCAGTGATTCCACCTCTGACTGGAAAGTCGGGGAGCTGTTTTTT

CDR3 length: 15
clone size: .
V gene: TRBV25-1
D gene: TRBD2
J gene: TRBJ2-1
CDR3 protein: CASSVGLAGEGEQFF
CDR3 DNA: TGTGCCAGCAGTGTGGGACTAGCGGGAGAGGGTGAGCAGTTCTTC

CDR3 length: 16
clone size: .
V gene: TRBV3-1/TRBV3-2
D gene: TRBD2
J gene: TRBJ2-3
CDR3 protein: CASSQRLAARTDTQYF
CDR3 DNA: TGTGCCAGCAGCCAACGACTAGCGGCGCGCACAGATACGCAGTATTTT

CDR3 length: 11
clone size: .
V gene: TRBV30
D gene: .
J gene: TRBJ1-2
CDR3 protein: CAWSIGLGYTF
CDR3 DNA: TGTGCCTGGAGTATTGGGCTTGGCTACACCTTC

CDR3 length: 20
clone size: .
V gene: TRBV6-2/TRBV6-3
D gene: TRBD2
J gene: TRBJ2-3
CDR3 protein: CASSPHPGLAGGGLGRRQYF
CDR3 DNA: TGTGCCAGCAGCCCTCATCCGGGACTAGCGGGAGGAGGACTGGGGCGTCGGCAGTATTTT

CDR3 length: 15
clone size: .
V gene: TRBV6-4
D gene: TRBD2
J gene: TRBJ2-1
CDR3 protein: CASSDGKRGAKEQFF
CDR3 DNA: TGTGCCAGCAGTGACGGAAAGCGGGGGGCAAAAGAGCAGTTCTTC

CDR3 length: 15
clone size: .
V gene: TRBV11-3
D gene: TRBD1
J gene: TRBJ2-2
CDR3 protein: CASSLGTDNTGELFF
CDR3 DNA: TGTGCCAGCAGCCTTGGGACAGATAACACCGGGGAGCTGTTTTTT

CDR3 length: 15
clone size: .
V gene: TRBV19
D gene: .
J gene: TRBJ2-2
CDR3 protein: CASNPTRLGVGELFF
CDR3 DNA: TGTGCCAGTAACCCCACCAGACTAGGGGTAGGGGAGCTGTTTTTT

CDR3 length: 15
clone size: few
V gene: TRBV9
D gene: TRBD1
J gene: TRBJ1-2
CDR3 protein: CASSFSDRGFDGYTF
CDR3 DNA: TGTGCCAGCAGCTTTTCCGACAGGGGCTTCGATGGCTACACCTTC

CDR3 length: 19
clone size: .
V gene: TRBV9
D gene: .
J gene: TRBJ2-1
CDR3 protein: CASSVDPTSHNPSYNEQFF
CDR3 DNA: TGTGCCAGCAGCGTAGACCCAACTTCTCATAACCCCTCCTACAATGAGCAGTTCTTC

CDR3 length: 15
clone size: .
V gene: TRBV5-1
D gene: TRBD1
J gene: TRBJ2-2
CDR3 protein: CASSFQGANTGELFF
CDR3 DNA: TGCGCCAGCAGTTTTCAGGGGGCGAACACCGGGGAGCTGTTTTTT

CDR3 length: 16
clone size: .
V gene: TRBV7-3
D gene: TRBD2
J gene: TRBJ2-2
CDR3 protein: CASSLTSGSVTGELFF
CDR3 DNA: TGTGCCAGCAGCCTAACTAGCGGGAGTGTCACCGGGGAGCTGTTTTTT

CDR3 length: 15
clone size: .
V gene: TRBV2
D gene: .
J gene: TRBJ1-2
CDR3 protein: CASSEHLEGGYGYTF
CDR3 DNA: TGTGCCAGCAGTGAACATCTTGAGGGCGGCTATGGCTACACCTTC

CDR3 length: 13
clone size: .
V gene: TRBV12-3/TRBV12-4
D gene: .
J gene: TRBJ1-2
CDR3 protein: CASSSGTSLGYTF
CDR3 DNA: TGTGCCAGCAGTTCCGGGACTTCCCTTGGCTACACCTTC

CDR3 length: 14
clone size: .
V gene: TRBV30
D gene: .
J gene: TRBJ1-2
CDR3 protein: CAWSPQGGNYGYTF
CDR3 DNA: TGTGCCTGGAGCCCACAGGGTGGTAACTATGGCTACACCTTC

CDR3 length: 14
clone size: .
V gene: TRBV11-3
D gene: TRBD2
J gene: TRBJ2-7
CDR3 protein: CASSYPSGAGEQYF
CDR3 DNA: TGTGCCAGCAGCTATCCTAGCGGGGCGGGAGAGCAGTACTTC

CDR3 length: 14
clone size: once
V gene: TRBV7-2
D gene: TRBD1
J gene: TRBJ1-1
CDR3 protein: CASSSSGGNAEAFF
CDR3 DNA: TGTGCCAGCAGCTCCTCAGGGGGGAACGCTGAAGCTTTCTTT

CDR3 length: 18
clone size: .
V gene: TRBV11-3
D gene: TRBD1
J gene: TRBJ2-6
CDR3 protein: CASSPSPGQSSGANVLTF
CDR3 DNA: TGTGCCAGCAGCCCAAGTCCGGGACAGAGCTCTGGGGCCAACGTCCTGACTTTC

CDR3 length: 17
clone size: .
V gene: TRBV7-3
D gene: .
J gene: TRBJ2-5
CDR3 protein: CASSLVGRLTHQETQYF
CDR3 DNA: TGTGCCAGCAGCCTCGTGGGCAGGCTCACCCACCAAGAGACCCAGTACTTC

CDR3 length: 13
clone size: .
V gene: TRBV6-1
D gene: .
J gene: TRBJ1-1
CDR3 protein: CASSEVRHTEAFF
CDR3 DNA: TGTGCCAGCAGTGAAGTCAGGCACACTGAAGCTTTCTTT

CDR3 length: 14
clone size: .
V gene: TRBV5-4
D gene: TRBD2
J gene: TRBJ2-1
CDR3 protein: CASNLAGDSGEQFF
CDR3 DNA: TGTGCCAGCAACCTAGCGGGAGATAGCGGTGAGCAGTTCTTC

CDR3 length: 17
clone size: .
V gene: TRBV10-3
D gene: TRBD2
J gene: TRBJ2-5
CDR3 protein: CAISDSTSGQNQETQYF
CDR3 DNA: TGTGCCATCAGTGACTCTACTAGCGGACAGAATCAAGAGACCCAGTACTTC

CDR3 length: 17
clone size: .
V gene: TRBV4-2
D gene: TRBD2
J gene: TRBJ2-7
CDR3 protein: CASSPNGTSGSFHEQYF
CDR3 DNA: TGTGCCAGCAGCCCGAACGGGACTAGCGGGAGCTTCCACGAGCAGTACTTC

CDR3 length: 15
clone size: .
V gene: TRBV5-1
D gene: .
J gene: TRBJ1-1
CDR3 protein: CASSQQQGGKTEAFF
CDR3 DNA: TGCGCCAGCAGCCAACAACAGGGTGGGAAGACTGAAGCTTTCTTT

CDR3 length: 16
clone size: .
V gene: TRBV23-1
D gene: .
J gene: TRBJ2-3
CDR3 protein: CASSQSRDRRTDTQYF
CDR3 DNA: TGCGCCAGCAGTCAATCCAGGGATCGTAGAACAGATACGCAGTATTTT

CDR3 length: 14
clone size: .
V gene: TRBV4-2
D gene: .
J gene: TRBJ1-2
CDR3 protein: CASSLRRNSPGYTF
CDR3 DNA: TGTGCCAGCAGCCTCCGGAGGAACAGCCCTGGCTACACCTTC

CDR3 length: 18
clone size: .
V gene: TRBV30
D gene: TRBD2
J gene: TRBJ2-2
CDR3 protein: CAWGLGTSPLLNTGELFF
CDR3 DNA: TGTGCCTGGGGTCTCGGGACTAGCCCCCTCCTGAACACCGGGGAGCTGTTTTTT

CDR3 length: 16
clone size: .
V gene: TRBV7-2
D gene: TRBD2
J gene: TRBJ2-4
CDR3 protein: CASSLFGTGGADIQYF
CDR3 DNA: TGTGCCAGCAGCTTATTCGGGACGGGGGGTGCGGACATTCAGTACTTC

CDR3 length: 16
clone size: .
V gene: TRBV14
D gene: .
J gene: TRBJ1-4
CDR3 protein: CASNPSPTGRTGKLFF
CDR3 DNA: TGTGCCAGCAACCCCAGCCCGACAGGCCGTACAGGAAAACTGTTTTTT

CDR3 length: 17
clone size: .
V gene: TRBV7-2
D gene: .
J gene: TRBJ1-6
CDR3 protein: CASSLYLGTSYSLPLHF
CDR3 DNA: TGTGCCAGCAGCTTATATCTTGGGACAAGCTACTCATTACCCCTCCACTTT

CDR3 length: 20
clone size: .
V gene: TRBV5-5
D gene: TRBD2
J gene: TRBJ2-4
CDR3 protein: CASSLFPGLAGNTPWNIQYF
CDR3 DNA: TGTGCCAGCAGCTTGTTCCCGGGACTAGCGGGAAATACTCCGTGGAACATTCAGTACTTC

CDR3 length: 13
clone size: .
V gene: TRBV11-3
D gene: .
J gene: TRBJ1-2
CDR3 protein: CASSAGSNYGYTF
CDR3 DNA: TGTGCCAGCAGCGCCGGGTCAAACTATGGCTACACCTTC

CDR3 length: 16
clone size: .
V gene: TRBV7-3
D gene: .
J gene: TRBJ1-3
CDR3 protein: CASSLNGGVSGNTIYF
CDR3 DNA: TGTGCCAGCAGCTTAAATGGCGGGGTATCAGGAAACACCATATATTTT

CDR3 length: 17
clone size: .
V gene: TRBV7-9
D gene: .
J gene: TRBJ1-3
CDR3 protein: CASSLVYRGNSGNTIYF
CDR3 DNA: TGTGCCAGCAGCTTAGTTTATCGGGGTAACTCTGGAAACACCATATATTTT

CDR3 length: 15
clone size: once
V gene: TRBV4-1
D gene: TRBD2
J gene: TRBJ2-1
CDR3 protein: CASSGLGLAINEQFF
CDR3 DNA: TGCGCCAGCAGCGGGCTCGGACTAGCGATTAATGAGCAGTTCTTC

CDR3 length: 15
clone size: few
V gene: TRBV23-1
D gene: TRBD1
J gene: TRBJ1-2
CDR3 protein: CASSQSRQGNYGYTF
CDR3 DNA: TGCGCCAGCAGTCAATCAAGACAGGGGAACTATGGCTACACCTTC

CDR3 length: 15
clone size: .
V gene: TRBV6-5
D gene: TRBD2
J gene: TRBJ2-1
CDR3 protein: CATSPGGGVGNEQFF
CDR3 DNA: TGTGCCACCTCCCCCGGCGGGGGAGTTGGGAATGAGCAGTTCTTC

CDR3 length: 16
clone size: .
V gene: TRBV14
D gene: TRBD2
J gene: TRBJ2-3
CDR3 protein: CASSRGTSVVGDTQYF
CDR3 DNA: TGTGCCAGCAGCCGCGGGACTAGCGTGGTTGGAGATACGCAGTATTTT

CDR3 length: 21
clone size: few
V gene: TRBV19
D gene: TRBD2
J gene: TRBJ2-6
CDR3 protein: CASSRSRLGVAGSSGANVLTF
CDR3 DNA: TGTGCCAGTAGTAGGTCCCGCCTTGGGGTAGCGGGGAGTTCTGGGGCCAACGTCCTGACTTTC

CDR3 length: 14
clone size: .
V gene: TRBV3-1/TRBV3-2
D gene: .
J gene: TRBJ1-6
CDR3 protein: CASSQDRGTSPLHF
CDR3 DNA: TGTGCCAGCAGCCAAGACAGGGGTACTTCACCCCTCCACTTT

CDR3 length: 13
clone size: .
V gene: TRBV7-3
D gene: TRBD1
J gene: TRBJ1-2
CDR3 protein: CASSTPTGDGYTF
CDR3 DNA: TGTGCCAGCAGCACGCCGACAGGGGATGGCTACACCTTC